This T cell receptor (beta chain) comes out of a study of T-cell reconstitution after alpha-beta-depleted transplantation in children. General study findings and limits: Expanded clones from the graft, numbering several hundred, reportedly supplied alpha-beta T cells about two months after transplant. A year post-transplant, T-cell counts and diversity derived mostly from newly produced T cells. For some patients, TCRbeta diversity was high at day 60 because of recipient T cells and thymic progenitors that survived.

Unique molecular identifiers tagged the TCRbeta library. TCRdb itself ran the PCR reads through MiXCR, one entry per CDR3 protein. The sample yields approximately 500,000 distinct CDR3 sequences, under 12% seen once. Germline lookup yields CDR1 DFQATT and CDR2 SNEGSKA (reference sequence). The CDR3 is 17 amino acids. With 0 bases clipped from V and 5 bases from J, the junction kept 12 bases outside the gene matches. A few counts support this clonotype. The antigen is not known. Source: PBMCs, taken before TCRalphabeta/CD19-depleted stem cell transplant. The chain links TRBV20-1 to TRBJ2-5; TRBD2 aligns across 10 bases. This clonotype originated in a child aged 2 to 10 with inherited bone marrow failure, due to receive a stem cell transplant. CDR3 in amino acids: CSARDPPSGRAGETQYF. In nucleotides, the CDR3 is TGCAGTGCTAGAGATCCCCCCAGCGGGAGGGCCGGGGAGACCCAGTACTTC.